Sequencing of this T cell receptor (beta chain) was carried out in a study of CD8+CD57+ T cells in acquired aplastic anemia. Study-level information: Healthy CD8+ samples averaged around 11 million reads.

Genomic DNA served as template for TCR beta VDJ and CDR3 profiling. TCRdb re-called the reads through MiXCR, storing one row per CDR3 protein. The sample shows some 210,000 distinct CDR3 sequences, over 60% of them seen only once. The CDR3 sequence is 13 residues long. V was pared by 6 bases and J by 6 bases, with 11 bases between. Germline CDR1 and CDR2: ENHRY and SYGVKD. The chain combines TRBV10-3 with TRBJ2-2, with D unclear. Sequencing used sorted CD4+, CD8+, or CD8+CD57+ T cells (not recorded which) from PBMCs. The TCR sequence derives from a human donor in good health. In DNA form, the CDR3 reads TGTGCCATCAGGCGAACCACCGCCGGGGAGCTGTTTTTT. Residues: CAIRRTTAGELFF.